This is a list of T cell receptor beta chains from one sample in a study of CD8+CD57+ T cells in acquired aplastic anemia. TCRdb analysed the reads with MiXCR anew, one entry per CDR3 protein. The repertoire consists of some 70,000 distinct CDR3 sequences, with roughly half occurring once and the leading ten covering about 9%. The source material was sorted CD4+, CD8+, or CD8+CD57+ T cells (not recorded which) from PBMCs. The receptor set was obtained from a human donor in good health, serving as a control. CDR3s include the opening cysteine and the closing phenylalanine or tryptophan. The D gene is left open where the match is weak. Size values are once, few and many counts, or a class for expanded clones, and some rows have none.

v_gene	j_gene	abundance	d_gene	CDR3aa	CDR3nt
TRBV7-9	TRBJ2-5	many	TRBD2	CASSQRLGNSGAEYQETQYF	TGTGCCAGCAGCCAAAGATTAGGCAATAGCGGGGCAGAATACCAAGAGACCCAGTACTTC
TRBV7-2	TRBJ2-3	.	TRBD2	CASSLALTSGGDTQYF	TGTGCCAGCAGCTTAGCGCTAACTAGCGGGGGGGATACGCAGTATTTT
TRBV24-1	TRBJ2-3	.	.	CATSDNGEADTQYF	TGTGCCACCAGTGATAATGGGGAAGCAGATACGCAGTATTTT
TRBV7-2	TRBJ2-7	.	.	CASSHRTDSYEQYF	TGTGCCAGCAGCCACCGGACAGACTCCTACGAGCAGTACTTC
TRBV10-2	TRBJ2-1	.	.	CASVFGGNSYNEQFF	TGCGCCAGCGTCTTCGGGGGAAACTCCTACAATGAGCAGTTCTTC
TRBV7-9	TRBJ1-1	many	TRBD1	CASSLAGQGAAEAFF	TGTGCCAGCAGCTTAGCGGGACAGGGAGCTGCTGAAGCTTTCTTT
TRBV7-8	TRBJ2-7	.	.	CASSFSDNYYEQYF	TGTGCCAGCAGCTTCTCGGATAATTACTACGAGCAGTACTTC
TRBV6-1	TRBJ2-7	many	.	CASSPRRLGVYEQYF	TGTGCCAGCAGCCCCCGTAGACTGGGAGTGTACGAGCAGTACTTC
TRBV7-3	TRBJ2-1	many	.	CASSLNIDNEQFF	TGTGCCAGCAGCTTAAATATAGACAATGAGCAGTTCTTC
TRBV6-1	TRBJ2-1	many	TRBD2	CASRGLAGEGNEQFF	TGTGCCAGCAGAGGACTAGCGGGGGAGGGTAATGAGCAGTTCTTC
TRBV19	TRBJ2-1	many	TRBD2	CASSSAGGDNEQFF	TGTGCCAGTAGTTCAGCGGGGGGCGACAATGAGCAGTTCTTC
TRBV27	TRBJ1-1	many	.	CASSPPLRENTEAFF	TGTGCCAGCAGCCCCCCTCTCAGAGAGAACACTGAAGCTTTCTTT
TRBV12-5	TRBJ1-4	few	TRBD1	CASGISGGINEKLFF	TGTGCTAGTGGAATATCAGGGGGCATTAATGAAAAACTGTTTTTT
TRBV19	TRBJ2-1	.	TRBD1	CASSNRTGHDEQFF	TGTGCCAGTAGTAACAGGACAGGACACGATGAGCAGTTCTTC
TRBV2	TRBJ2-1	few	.	CASSGNNEQFF	TGTGCCAGCAGTGGGAACAATGAGCAGTTCTTC